This is a list of T cell receptor beta chains from one sample in a study of cytomegalovirus exposure and HLA in healthy donors. The repertoire was sequenced with immunoSEQ multiplex PCR; TCRdb's copy has only in-frame clones and lacks some. The sample includes 150,000 to 250,000 clones, approximately 80% of them seen just once. The sequenced material came from PBMCs. The receptor set was obtained from a boy aged 2 to 10 in good health and CMV-seronegative. Each CDR3 is given with its conserved first and last residue. A D gene is named only where the DNA matches it firmly. Not every row has a clone size; where given, it reads once, few, many or a size class.

abundance: NA; v_gene: TRBV11-1; d_gene: TRBD1; j_gene: TRBJ1-5; CDR3aa: CASSLEFGTGNQPQHF; CDR3nt: TGTGCCAGCAGCTTAGAATTCGGGACAGGGAATCAGCCCCAGCATTTT
abundance: few; v_gene: TRBV15; d_gene: NA; j_gene: TRBJ2-7; CDR3aa: CATSSGGPGAYEQYF; CDR3nt: TGTGCCACCAGCAGCGGGGGGCCCGGGGCCTACGAGCAGTACTTC
abundance: NA; v_gene: TRBV4-3; d_gene: NA; j_gene: TRBJ2-3; CDR3aa: CASSQRGAGYTDTQYF; CDR3nt: TGCGCCAGCAGCCAACGGGGTGCAGGCTACACAGATACGCAGTATTTT
abundance: NA; v_gene: TRBV9; d_gene: NA; j_gene: TRBJ2-5; CDR3aa: CASSVAAQQETQYF; CDR3nt: TGTGCCAGCAGCGTAGCGGCACAGCAAGAGACCCAGTACTTC
abundance: NA; v_gene: TRBV5-4; d_gene: NA; j_gene: TRBJ1-1; CDR3aa: CASSLGGNTEAFF; CDR3nt: TGTGCCAGCAGCCTGGGAGGGAACACTGAAGCTTTCTTT
abundance: NA; v_gene: TRBV9; d_gene: TRBD2; j_gene: TRBJ2-5; CDR3aa: CASSSAGGREETQYF; CDR3nt: TGTGCCAGCAGCTCCGCGGGGGGCAGGGAAGAGACCCAGTACTTC
abundance: NA; v_gene: TRBV29-1; d_gene: TRBD1; j_gene: TRBJ2-5; CDR3aa: CSVARGLGETQYF; CDR3nt: TGCAGCGTGGCCAGGGGGCTAGGAGAGACCCAGTACTTC
abundance: NA; v_gene: TRBV2; d_gene: TRBD1; j_gene: TRBJ1-2; CDR3aa: CASSSPDRVSYTF; CDR3nt: TGTGCCAGCAGTTCCCCCGACAGGGTGAGCTACACCTTC
abundance: NA; v_gene: TRBV18; d_gene: NA; j_gene: TRBJ1-4; CDR3aa: CASSPTGHPNEKLFF; CDR3nt: TGTGCCAGCTCACCCACGGGACACCCTAATGAAAAACTGTTTTTT
abundance: NA; v_gene: TRBV13; d_gene: NA; j_gene: TRBJ2-1; CDR3aa: CASSLTGGISEQFF; CDR3nt: TGTGCCAGCAGCTTAACCGGGGGAATTAGTGAGCAGTTCTTC
abundance: few; v_gene: TRBV28; d_gene: TRBD1; j_gene: TRBJ2-7; CDR3aa: CASTGPGQGYEQYF; CDR3nt: TGTGCCAGCACCGGTCCGGGACAGGGCTACGAGCAGTACTTC
abundance: NA; v_gene: TRBV13; d_gene: TRBD1; j_gene: TRBJ2-3; CDR3aa: CASSLRTGPDTQYF; CDR3nt: TGTGCCAGCAGCTTACGGACAGGGCCAGATACGCAGTATTTT
abundance: NA; v_gene: TRBV11-2; d_gene: NA; j_gene: TRBJ2-7; CDR3aa: CASSYASGHTYF; CDR3nt: TGTGCCAGCAGCTACGCCTCGGGTCACACGTACTTC
abundance: NA; v_gene: TRBV5-1; d_gene: TRBD2; j_gene: TRBJ2-3; CDR3aa: CASSPGSGWAQYF; CDR3nt: TGCGCCAGCAGCCCCGGTAGCGGGTGGGCGCAGTATTTT